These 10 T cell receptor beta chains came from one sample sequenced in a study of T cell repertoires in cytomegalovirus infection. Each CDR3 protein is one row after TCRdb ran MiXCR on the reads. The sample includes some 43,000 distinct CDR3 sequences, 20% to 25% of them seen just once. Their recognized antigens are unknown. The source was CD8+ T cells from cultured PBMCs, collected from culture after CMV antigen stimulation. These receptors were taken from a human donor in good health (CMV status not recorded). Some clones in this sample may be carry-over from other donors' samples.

The CDR3 protein is CASSIEQGNQPQHF. DNA of the CDR3: TGTGCCAGTAGTATAGAACAGGGCAATCAGCCCCAGCATTTT. V and J are TRBV19 and TRBJ1-5; tentatively, D is TRBD1 (5 bases). The V end lost 0 bases, the J end lost 2 bases, and 5 bases lay between the germline ends. The germline V gene encodes CDR1 LNHDA and CDR2 SQIVND (reference sequence). This CDR3 is 14 amino acids long.

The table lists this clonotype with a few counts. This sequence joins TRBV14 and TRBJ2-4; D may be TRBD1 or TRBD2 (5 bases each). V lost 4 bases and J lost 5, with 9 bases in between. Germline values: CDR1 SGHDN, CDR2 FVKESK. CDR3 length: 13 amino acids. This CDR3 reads CASSRRGENIQYF. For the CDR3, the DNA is TGTGCCAGCAGCCGACGGGGCGAAAACATTCAGTACTTC.

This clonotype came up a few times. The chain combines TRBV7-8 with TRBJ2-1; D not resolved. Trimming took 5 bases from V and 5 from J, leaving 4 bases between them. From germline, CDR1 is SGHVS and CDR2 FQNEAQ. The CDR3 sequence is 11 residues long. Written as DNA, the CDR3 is TGTGCCAGCAGCATGAACAATGAGCAGTTCTTC. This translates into CASSMNNEQFF.

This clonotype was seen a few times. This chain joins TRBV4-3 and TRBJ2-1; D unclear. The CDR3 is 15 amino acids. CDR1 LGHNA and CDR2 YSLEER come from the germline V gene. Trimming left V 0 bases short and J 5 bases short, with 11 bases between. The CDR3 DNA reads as TGCGCCAGCAGCCAAGATGGGTCGTCCCACAATGAGCAGTTCTTC. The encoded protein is CASSQDGSSHNEQFF.

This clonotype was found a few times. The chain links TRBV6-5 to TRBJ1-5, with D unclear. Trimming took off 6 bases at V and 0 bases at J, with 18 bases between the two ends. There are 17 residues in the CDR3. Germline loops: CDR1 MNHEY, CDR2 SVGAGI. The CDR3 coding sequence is TGTGCCAGCAGAAGGACCGGGCAGGCATATAGCAATCAGCCCCAGCATTTT. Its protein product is CASRRTGQAYSNQPQHF.

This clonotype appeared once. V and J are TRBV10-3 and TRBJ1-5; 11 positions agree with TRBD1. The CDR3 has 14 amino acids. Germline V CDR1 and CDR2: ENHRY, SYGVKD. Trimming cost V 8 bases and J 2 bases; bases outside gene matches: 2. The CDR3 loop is CAIGQGAGNQPQHF. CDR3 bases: TGTGCCATCGGACAGGGGGCAGGCAATCAGCCCCAGCATTTT.

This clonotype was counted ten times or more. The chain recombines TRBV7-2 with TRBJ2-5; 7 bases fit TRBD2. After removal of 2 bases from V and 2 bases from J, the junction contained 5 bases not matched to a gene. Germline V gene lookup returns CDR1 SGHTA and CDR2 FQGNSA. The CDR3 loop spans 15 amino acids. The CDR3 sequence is CASSLNGGKQETQYF. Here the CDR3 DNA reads TGTGCCAGCAGCTTAAACGGGGGGAAACAAGAGACCCAGTACTTC. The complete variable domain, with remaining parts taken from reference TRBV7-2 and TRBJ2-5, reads GAGVSQSPSNKVTEKGKDVELRCDPISGHTALYWYRQSLGQGLEFLIYFQGNSAPDKSGLPSDRFSAERTGGSVSTLTIQRTQQEDSAVYLCASSLNGGKQETQYFGPGTRLLVL.

Here the CDR3 reads CASSPSDCPGNTIYF. For the CDR3, the DNA is TGTGCCAGCAGCCCATCGGACTGTCCTGGAAACACCATATATTTT. The gene calls are TRBV7-2 and TRBJ1-3, with D uncertain. This CDR3 has 15 residues. Germline V lookup: CDR1 SGHTA, CDR2 FQGNSA. V lost 5 bases and J lost 2, with 13 bases in between.

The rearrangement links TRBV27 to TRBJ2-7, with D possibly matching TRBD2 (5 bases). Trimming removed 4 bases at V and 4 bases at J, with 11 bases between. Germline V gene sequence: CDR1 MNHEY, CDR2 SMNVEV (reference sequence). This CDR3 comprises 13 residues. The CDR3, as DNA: TGTGCCAGCAGTTCCGGGGTTAATTACGAGCAGTACTTC. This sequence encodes CASSSGVNYEQYF.

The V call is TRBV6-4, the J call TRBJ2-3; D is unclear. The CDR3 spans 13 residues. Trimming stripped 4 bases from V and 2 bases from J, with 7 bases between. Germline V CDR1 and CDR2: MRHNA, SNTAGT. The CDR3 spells CASSASDTDTQYF. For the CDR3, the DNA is TGTGCCAGCAGTGCCAGCGACACAGATACGCAGTATTTT.